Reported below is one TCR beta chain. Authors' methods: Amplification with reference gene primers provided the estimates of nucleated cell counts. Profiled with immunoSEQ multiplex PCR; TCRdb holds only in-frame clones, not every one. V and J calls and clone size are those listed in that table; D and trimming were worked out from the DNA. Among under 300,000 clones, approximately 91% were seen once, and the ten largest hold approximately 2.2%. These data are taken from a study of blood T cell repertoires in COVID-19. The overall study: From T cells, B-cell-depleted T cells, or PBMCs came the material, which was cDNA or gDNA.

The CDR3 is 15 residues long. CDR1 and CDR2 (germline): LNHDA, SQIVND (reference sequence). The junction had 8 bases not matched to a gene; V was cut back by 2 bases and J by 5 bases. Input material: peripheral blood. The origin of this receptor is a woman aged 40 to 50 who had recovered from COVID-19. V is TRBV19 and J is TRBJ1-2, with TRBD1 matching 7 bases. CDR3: CASSITLDRSYGYTF. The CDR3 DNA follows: TGTGCCAGTAGTATAACCCTGGACAGGAGTTATGGCTACACCTTC. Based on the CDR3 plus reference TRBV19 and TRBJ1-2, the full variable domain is DGGITQSPKYLFRKEGQNVTLSCEQNLNHDAMYWYRQDPGQGLRLIYYSQIVNDFQKGDIAEGYSVSREKKESFPLTVTSAQKNPTAFYLCASSITLDRSYGYTFGSGTRLTVV.